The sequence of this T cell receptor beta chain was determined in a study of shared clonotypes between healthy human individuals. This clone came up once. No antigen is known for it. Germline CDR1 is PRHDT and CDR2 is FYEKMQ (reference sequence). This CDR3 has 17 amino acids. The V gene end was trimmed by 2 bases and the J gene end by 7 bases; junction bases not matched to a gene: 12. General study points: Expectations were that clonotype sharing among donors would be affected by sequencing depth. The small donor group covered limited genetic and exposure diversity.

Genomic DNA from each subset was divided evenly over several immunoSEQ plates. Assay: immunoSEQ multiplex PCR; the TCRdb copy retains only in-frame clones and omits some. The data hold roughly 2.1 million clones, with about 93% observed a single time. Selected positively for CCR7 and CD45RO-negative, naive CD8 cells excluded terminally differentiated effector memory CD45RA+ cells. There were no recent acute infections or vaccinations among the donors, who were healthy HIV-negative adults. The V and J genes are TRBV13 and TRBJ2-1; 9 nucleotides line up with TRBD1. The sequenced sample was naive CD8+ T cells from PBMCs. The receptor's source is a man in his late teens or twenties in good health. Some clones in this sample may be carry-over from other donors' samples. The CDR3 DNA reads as TGTGCCAGCAGCTTACCGATTTACAGGGGGCGCGGGAATGAGCAGTTCTTC. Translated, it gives CASSLPIYRGRGNEQFF.